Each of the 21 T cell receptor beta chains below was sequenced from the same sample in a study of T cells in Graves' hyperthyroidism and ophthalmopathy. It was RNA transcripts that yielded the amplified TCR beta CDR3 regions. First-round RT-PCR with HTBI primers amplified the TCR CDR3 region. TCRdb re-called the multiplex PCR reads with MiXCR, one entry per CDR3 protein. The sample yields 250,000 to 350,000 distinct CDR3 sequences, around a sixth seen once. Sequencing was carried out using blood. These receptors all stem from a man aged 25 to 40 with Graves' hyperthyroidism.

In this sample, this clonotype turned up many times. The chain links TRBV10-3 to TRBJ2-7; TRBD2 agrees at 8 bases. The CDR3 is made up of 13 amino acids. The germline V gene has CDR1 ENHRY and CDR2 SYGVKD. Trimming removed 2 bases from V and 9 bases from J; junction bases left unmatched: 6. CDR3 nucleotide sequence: TGTGCCATCAGTGAGACGGGAGGGGGTTTGCAGTACTTC. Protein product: CAISETGGGLQYF.

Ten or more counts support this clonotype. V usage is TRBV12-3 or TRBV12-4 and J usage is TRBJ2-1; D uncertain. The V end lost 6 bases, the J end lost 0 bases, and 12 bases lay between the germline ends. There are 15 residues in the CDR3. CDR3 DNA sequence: TGTGCCAGCAGCTCCCACCCGAGCTCCTACAATGAGCAGTTCTTC. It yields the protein CASSSHPSSYNEQFF.

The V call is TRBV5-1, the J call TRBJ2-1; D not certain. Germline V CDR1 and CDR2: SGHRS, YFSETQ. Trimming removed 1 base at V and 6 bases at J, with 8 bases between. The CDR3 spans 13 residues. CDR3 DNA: TGCGCCAGCAGCTTGTCGTTAGCCAATGAGCAGTTCTTC. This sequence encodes CASSLSLANEQFF. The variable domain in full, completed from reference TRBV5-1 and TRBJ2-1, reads KAGVTQTPRYLIKTRGQQVTLSCSPISGHRSVSWYQQTPGQGLQFLFEYFSETQRNKGNFPGRFSGRQFSNSRSEMNVSTLELGDSALYLCASSLSLANEQFFGPGTRLTVL.

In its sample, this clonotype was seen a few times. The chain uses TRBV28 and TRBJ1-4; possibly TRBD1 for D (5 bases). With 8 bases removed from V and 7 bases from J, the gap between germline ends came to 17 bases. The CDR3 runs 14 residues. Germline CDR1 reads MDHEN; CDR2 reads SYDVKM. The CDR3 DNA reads TGTGCCAGCCGGGGGGGGAGGGGCAGTGAAAAACTGTTTTTT. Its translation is CASRGGRGSEKLFF.

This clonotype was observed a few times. CDR3 in DNA: TGTGCCAGCAGTTTGGGCCGGGGGCGAGCTGAGACCCAGTACTTC. Protein: CASSLGRGRAETQYF. The gene calls are TRBV28 and TRBJ2-5, with D possibly called TRBD1 or TRBD2 (6 bases each). V lost 3 bases and J 5 bases, leaving 16 bases between the germline ends. Germline V gene sequence: CDR1 MDHEN, CDR2 SYDVKM. The CDR3 is 15 residues long.

CDR3 nucleotide sequence: TGTGCCAGCAGCTTAAGGGGACAGGTTAAAGGCTACACCTTC. Its translation: CASSLRGQVKGYTF. The rearrangement uses TRBV7-8 and TRBJ1-2; 8 positions match TRBD1. Germline V gene data show CDR1 as SGHVS and CDR2 as FQNEAQ. Losses at the gene ends were 2 bases for V and 8 bases for J; bases not matched to a gene: 7. The CDR3 spans 14 residues.

The CDR3 reads CSAGFGNTIYF. In DNA, the CDR3 is TGCAGCGCCGGCTTCGGAAACACCATATATTTT. The V call is TRBV29-1, the J call TRBJ1-3, with unresolved D. CDR1 and CDR2 from the germline V gene are SQVTM and ANQGSEA. Trimming stripped 7 bases from V and 4 bases from J, with 8 bases between. This CDR3 has 11 residues.

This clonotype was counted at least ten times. The CDR3 here is CASSLGRNYGYTF. The CDR3 DNA reads TGTGCCAGCAGCTTGGGACGGAACTATGGCTACACCTTC. This sequence joins TRBV7-8 and TRBJ1-2; tentative D call: TRBD1 (5 bases). Looked up from germline, CDR1 is SGHVS and CDR2 is FQNEAQ. The ends were cut back, 3 bases at V and 2 bases at J, with 7 bases in the middle. The CDR3 totals 13 residues.

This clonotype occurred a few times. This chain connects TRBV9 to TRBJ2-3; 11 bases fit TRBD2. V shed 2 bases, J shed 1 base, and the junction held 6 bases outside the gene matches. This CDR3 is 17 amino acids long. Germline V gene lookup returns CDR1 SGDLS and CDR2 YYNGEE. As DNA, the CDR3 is TGTGCCAGCAGCGTCGGGACTAGCGGATCCGGCACAGATACGCAGTATTTT. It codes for CASSVGTSGSGTDTQYF.

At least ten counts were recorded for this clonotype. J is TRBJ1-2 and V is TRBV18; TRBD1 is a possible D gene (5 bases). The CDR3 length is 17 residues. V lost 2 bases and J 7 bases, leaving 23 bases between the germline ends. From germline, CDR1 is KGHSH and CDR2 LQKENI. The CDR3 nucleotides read TGTGCCAGCTCACCATCGGGACGGAACCACCTCTATGTTGGCTACACCTTC. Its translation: CASSPSGRNHLYVGYTF.

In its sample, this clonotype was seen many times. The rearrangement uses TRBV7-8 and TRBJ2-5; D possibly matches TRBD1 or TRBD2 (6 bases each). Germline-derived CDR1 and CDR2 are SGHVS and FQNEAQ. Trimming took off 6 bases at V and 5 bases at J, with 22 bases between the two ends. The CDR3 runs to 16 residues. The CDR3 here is CASRPIRGLGRETQYF. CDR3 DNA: TGTGCCAGCAGGCCCATCCGGGGGCTTGGTAGGGAGACCCAGTACTTC.

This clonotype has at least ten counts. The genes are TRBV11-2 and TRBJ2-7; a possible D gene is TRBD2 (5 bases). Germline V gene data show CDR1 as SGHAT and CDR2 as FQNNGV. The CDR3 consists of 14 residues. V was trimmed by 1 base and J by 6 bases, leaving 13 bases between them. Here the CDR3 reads CASSLGGRLAEQYF. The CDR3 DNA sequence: TGTGCCAGCAGCTTAGGTGGTAGGCTAGCCGAGCAGTACTTC.

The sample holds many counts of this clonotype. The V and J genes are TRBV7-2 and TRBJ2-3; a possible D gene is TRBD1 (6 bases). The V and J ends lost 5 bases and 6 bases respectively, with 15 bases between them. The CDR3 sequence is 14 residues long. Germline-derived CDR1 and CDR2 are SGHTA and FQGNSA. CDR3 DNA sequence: TGTGCCAGCAGCCCTGGTAGGGGGTCCGATACGCAGTATTTT. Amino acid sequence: CASSPGRGSDTQYF.

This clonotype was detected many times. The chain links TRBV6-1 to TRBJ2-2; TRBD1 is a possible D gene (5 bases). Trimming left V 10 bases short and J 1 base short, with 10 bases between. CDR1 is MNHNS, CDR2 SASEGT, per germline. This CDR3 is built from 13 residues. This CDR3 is CATLTGNTGELFF. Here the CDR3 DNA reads TGTGCCACTCTCACAGGGAACACCGGGGAGCTGTTTTTT.

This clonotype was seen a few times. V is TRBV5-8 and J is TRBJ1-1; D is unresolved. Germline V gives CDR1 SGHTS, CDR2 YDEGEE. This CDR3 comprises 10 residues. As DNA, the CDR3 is TGTGCAACGCAGAACACTGAAGCTTTCTTT. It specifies CATQNTEAFF.

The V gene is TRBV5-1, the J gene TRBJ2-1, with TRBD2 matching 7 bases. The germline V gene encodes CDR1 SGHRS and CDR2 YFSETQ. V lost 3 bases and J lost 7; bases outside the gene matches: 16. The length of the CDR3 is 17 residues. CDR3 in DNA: TGCGCCAGCAGCTCACAAAGAGGGGAGGGCCTAACAAATGAGCAGTTCTTC. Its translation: CASSSQRGEGLTNEQFF.

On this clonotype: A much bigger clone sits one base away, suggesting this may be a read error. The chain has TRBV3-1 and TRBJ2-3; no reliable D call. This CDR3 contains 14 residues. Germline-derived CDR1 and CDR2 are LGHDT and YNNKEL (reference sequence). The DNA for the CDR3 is TGTGCCAGCAGCCACCTGGACCGCACAGATGCGCAGTATTTT. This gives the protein CASSHLDRTDAQYF.

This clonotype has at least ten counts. The chain's CDR3 is CASSFRDRGLTDTQYF. In nucleotides, the CDR3 is TGTGCCAGCAGTTTCCGGGACAGGGGGTTGACAGATACGCAGTATTTT. The chain combines TRBV28 with TRBJ2-3, with 11 bases identical to TRBD1. The CDR3 spans 16 residues. CDR1 and CDR2 from the germline V gene are MDHEN and SYDVKM. With V trimmed by 3 bases and J by 3 bases, 5 bases remained unmatched.

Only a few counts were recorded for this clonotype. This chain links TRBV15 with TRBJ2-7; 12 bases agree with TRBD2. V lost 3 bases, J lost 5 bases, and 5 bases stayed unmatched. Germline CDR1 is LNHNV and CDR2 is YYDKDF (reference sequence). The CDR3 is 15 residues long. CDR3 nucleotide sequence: TGTGCCACCAGCAGGGCACTAGCGGGGGGTGACGAGCAGTACTTC. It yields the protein CATSRALAGGDEQYF.

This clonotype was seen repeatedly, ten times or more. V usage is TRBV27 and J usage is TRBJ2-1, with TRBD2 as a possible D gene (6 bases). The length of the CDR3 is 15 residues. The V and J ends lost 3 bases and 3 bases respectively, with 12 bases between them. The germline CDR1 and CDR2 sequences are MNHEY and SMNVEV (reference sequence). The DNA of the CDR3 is TGTGCCAGCAGTTTTAGCGGAGCCTACTACAATGAGCAGTTCTTC. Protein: CASSFSGAYYNEQFF.

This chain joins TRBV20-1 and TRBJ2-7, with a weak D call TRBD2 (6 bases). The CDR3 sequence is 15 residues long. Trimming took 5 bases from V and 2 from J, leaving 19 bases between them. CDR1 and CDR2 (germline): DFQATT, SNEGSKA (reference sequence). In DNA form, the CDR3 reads TGCAGTGCTTCCGGCGCAGCGGGCGTGACCTACGAGCAGTACTTC. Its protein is CSASGAAGVTYEQYF.